These 26 T cell receptor beta chains originate from one sample sequenced in a study of beta chain features in type 1 diabetes. Sequenced material consisted of expressed TCRB transcripts (all of the isolated RNA was reverse transcribed). Clones were sequenced by immunoSEQ multiplex PCR, and TCRdb holds only the in-frame ones, with some missing. The sample comprises 450,000 to 550,000 clones, approximately 28% of which are singletons, and roughly 0.066% rests with the top ten. Input material: naive CD4+ T cells from blood. The receptor source for this set is a man aged 18 to 35 in good health.

CDR3 region: CASSGGYPYYEQYF. In DNA, the CDR3 is TGCGCCAGCAGCGGGGGATACCCTTACTACGAGCAGTACTTC. The rearrangement uses TRBV5-1 and TRBJ2-7; D is tentatively TRBD1 or TRBD2 (5 bases each). V lost 4 bases and J 3 bases, leaving 14 bases between the germline ends. The CDR3 loop spans 14 amino acids. The germline CDR1 and CDR2 sequences are SGHRS and YFSETQ.

The CDR3 loop reads CAWKPLRVSGTEQYF. CDR3 nucleotide sequence: TGTGCCTGGAAGCCCCTCAGAGTTAGCGGGACCGAGCAGTACTTC. This rearrangement joins TRBV30 to TRBJ2-7, with TRBD2 matching over 8 bases. The length of the CDR3 is 15 residues. V lost 4 bases and J lost 6; bases outside the gene matches: 14. Germline CDR1 and CDR2: GTSNPN and SVGIG (reference sequence).

This clone was observed a few times. The chain has TRBV30 and TRBJ2-1; the D is unclear. CDR3 size: 12 residues. Trimming took off 1 base at V and 9 bases at J, with 10 bases between the two ends. Germline V gene sequence: CDR1 GTSNPN, CDR2 SVGIG (reference sequence). The CDR3 here is CAWSAPNFEQFF. The CDR3 DNA is TGTGCCTGGAGTGCCCCGAACTTTGAGCAGTTCTTC.

This sequence joins TRBV7-2 and TRBJ2-7, with D tentatively TRBD1 (6 bases). Trimming took off 3 bases at V and 0 bases at J, with 9 bases between the two ends. CDR3 length: 14 residues. Germline V gene lookup returns CDR1 SGHTA and CDR2 FQGNSA. This CDR3 is CASSFQGSSYEQYF. CDR3 sequence (DNA): TGTGCCAGCAGCTTCCAGGGGAGCTCCTACGAGCAGTACTTC.

The table lists this clone with a few counts. Additional DNA sequences in this sample encode the identical CDR3. The chain joins TRBV30 to TRBJ2-6; D uncertain. V gave up 0 bases and J gave up 2 bases, with 2 bases separating them. From germline, CDR1 is GTSNPN and CDR2 SVGIG (reference sequence). The length of the CDR3 is 13 residues. Here the CDR3 reads CAWSVPGANVLTF. The DNA for the CDR3 is TGTGCCTGGAGTGTACCTGGGGCCAACGTCCTGACTTTC.

This clone was seen only a few times. This chain joins TRBV7-2 and TRBJ2-1, with TRBD2 identical over 10 bases. The germline V gene has CDR1 SGHTA and CDR2 FQGNSA. The CDR3 contains 15 residues. After removal of 5 bases from V and 4 bases from J, the junction contained 5 bases not matched to a gene. As DNA, the CDR3 is TGTGCCAGCAGCCGGGGACTAGCGCTTTACAATGAGCAGTTCTTC. It encodes CASSRGLALYNEQFF.

This rearrangement joins TRBV30 to TRBJ1-2; D gene ambiguous. V lost 0 bases and J lost 7, with 15 bases in between. The CDR3 consists of 14 residues. Germline-derived CDR1 and CDR2 are GTSNPN and SVGIG (reference sequence). In nucleotides, the CDR3 is TGTGCCTGGAGTGTGGGCCTCGGGCAGACTGGCTACACCTTC. This sequence encodes CAWSVGLGQTGYTF. Full variable domain (rest looked up from reference TRBV30 and TRBJ1-2): SQTIHQWPATLVQPVGSPLSLECTVEGTSNPNLYWYRQAAGRGLQLLFYSVGIGQISSEVPQNLSASRPQDRQFILSSKKLLLSDSGFYLCAWSVGLGQTGYTFGSGTRLTVV.

This clone was detected only a few times. The chain joins TRBV7-9 to TRBJ2-5; D not resolved. There are 14 residues in the CDR3. The V gene lost 3 bases and the J gene lost 2 bases, with 10 bases spanning the gap. Germline CDR1 reads SEHNR; CDR2 reads FQNEAQ (reference sequence). The CDR3 DNA follows: TGTGCCAGCAGCTTTGCGACCCCTCAAGAGACCCAGTACTTC. Translation gives CASSFATPQETQYF.

V gene TRBV5-6 combines with J gene TRBJ2-7; D is unresolved. The CDR3 runs 12 residues. Trimming stripped 1 base from V and 4 bases from J, with 6 bases between. Germline V gene data show CDR1 as SGHDT and CDR2 as YYEEEE. In DNA form, the CDR3 reads TGTGCCAGCAGCTTGTTCCAGTACGAGCAGTACTTC. It is translated as CASSLFQYEQYF.

This sequence joins TRBV9 and TRBJ2-5, with 8 bases fitting TRBD2. Trimming removed 6 bases from V and 5 bases from J; junction bases left unmatched: 9. The CDR3 loop spans 14 amino acids. The germline gives CDR1 SGDLS, CDR2 YYNGEE. The CDR3 nucleotides read TGTGCCAGCAAGGGACTAGAACCAAGTGAGACCCAGTACTTC. It translates to CASKGLEPSETQYF.

The chain carries TRBV9 and TRBJ2-1; D unresolved. Germline V CDR1 and CDR2: SGDLS, YYNGEE. The CDR3 is made up of 14 amino acids. Trimming took off 3 bases at V and 5 bases at J, with 12 bases between the two ends. CDR3 amino acids: CASSAQEPNNEQFF. The CDR3 region has the DNA TGTGCCAGCAGCGCCCAGGAGCCAAACAATGAGCAGTTCTTC. The full variable domain, its missing parts supplied by reference TRBV9 and TRBJ2-1, is DSGVTQTPKHLITATGQRVTLRCSPRSGDLSVYWYQQSLDQGLQFLIQYYNGEERAKGNILERFSAQQFPDLHSELNLSSLELGDSALYFCASSAQEPNNEQFFGPGTRLTVL.

This rearrangement joins TRBV10-2 to TRBJ2-5, with D tentatively TRBD2 (7 bases). CDR3 length: 13 residues. Between the trimmed V and J ends, which lost 6 bases and 1 base, there was a span of 9 bases. Germline V gene lookup returns CDR1 WSHSY and CDR2 SAAADI. The CDR3 DNA reads as TGCGCCAGCAGGAGGGGGGGCCAAGAGACCCAGTACTTC. It is translated as CASRRGGQETQYF.

This clone was picked up a small number of times. The chain joins TRBV19 to TRBJ2-1; maybe TRBD2 (5 bases). The V end was cut by 3 bases, the J end by 2 bases, with 8 bases between. This CDR3 spans 14 amino acids. The germline CDR1 and CDR2 sequences are LNHDA and SQIVND (reference sequence). CDR3 in DNA: TGTGCCAGTAGTATTTCGGGAACCTACAATGAGCAGTTCTTC. This translates into CASSISGTYNEQFF.

This clone has only a few counts. The identical CDR3 is also encoded by other nucleotide sequences in the sample. In nucleotides, the CDR3 is TGCAGCGTTGAAGATCCAGGCGAGCAGTACTTC. Translating gives CSVEDPGEQYF. The V call is TRBV29-1, the J call TRBJ2-7; D remains unclear. Germline assignment: CDR1 SQVTM and CDR2 ANQGSEA. Trimming removed 0 bases at V and 6 bases at J, with 6 bases between. The CDR3 contains 11 residues.

V and J are TRBV9 and TRBJ2-5; D is perhaps TRBD1 or TRBD2 (5 bases each). Germline V gene data show CDR1 as SGDLS and CDR2 as YYNGEE. V was trimmed by 0 bases and J by 0 bases, leaving 9 bases between them. The CDR3 is 15 amino acids. CDR3 sequence reads: CASSVAGRYQETQYF. In nucleotides, the CDR3 is TGTGCCAGCAGCGTAGCGGGACGGTACCAAGAGACCCAGTACTTC.

The chain joins TRBV7-8 to TRBJ2-1; possibly TRBD2 for D (5 bases). V gave up 2 bases and J gave up 10 bases, with 18 bases separating them. The length of the CDR3 is 15 residues. CDR1 is SGHVS and CDR2 is FQNEAQ in the germline V gene. The CDR3, as DNA: TGTGCCAGCAGCTTACTTTTTCTAGCCCCGGGGGAGCAGTTCTTC. Translating gives CASSLLFLAPGEQFF.

This clone occurred a few times. The rearrangement links TRBV4-3 to TRBJ2-1, with D possibly TRBD2 on 8 matching bases. The V gene lost 3 bases and the J gene lost 0 bases, with 18 bases spanning the gap. The germline gives CDR1 LGHNA, CDR2 YSLEER. The CDR3 has 18 amino acids. This CDR3 reads CASSHLSGGDSSYNEQFF. The CDR3 region has the DNA TGCGCCAGCAGCCACCTTTCGGGAGGGGACAGCTCCTACAATGAGCAGTTCTTC.

The V call is TRBV14, the J call TRBJ2-2, with 7 bases aligning to TRBD1. V lost 8 bases to trimming and J lost 7 bases; unmatched junction nucleotides: 10. Germline V gene sequence: CDR1 SGHDN, CDR2 FVKESK. This CDR3 region has 14 residues. The CDR3 sequence: CASRRQGSGGELFF. DNA for the CDR3: TGTGCCAGCCGTAGACAGGGTTCAGGCGGGGAGCTGTTTTTT.

For the CDR3, the DNA is TGTGCCAGCAGTGAATACCTAGCGGGAGGTAGCTACGAGCAGTACTTC. Amino acids: CASSEYLAGGSYEQYF. The genes are TRBV25-1 and TRBJ2-7, with 11 bases aligning to TRBD2. With V trimmed by 0 bases and J by 3 bases, 4 bases remained unmatched. CDR3 size: 16 residues. From germline, CDR1 is MGHDK and CDR2 SYGVNS.

The chain employs TRBV19 and TRBJ2-1; 7 nucleotides match TRBD1. Looked up from germline, CDR1 is LNHDA and CDR2 is SQIVND (reference sequence). With V trimmed by 3 bases and J by 2 bases, 7 bases remained unmatched. The CDR3 sequence is 16 residues long. The DNA for the CDR3 is TGTGCCAGTAGTATCCCCGACAGGGTCGCCTACAATGAGCAGTTCTTC. Its translation is CASSIPDRVAYNEQFF.

This clone was detected only a few times. This chain uses TRBV5-1 with TRBJ2-7; 7 bases agree with TRBD2. V shed 4 bases, J shed 4 bases, and the junction held 14 bases outside the gene matches. The germline V gene has CDR1 SGHRS and CDR2 YFSETQ. The CDR3 length is 16 residues. The chain's CDR3 is CASSVGVIEAGYEQYF. The CDR3 coding sequence is TGCGCCAGCAGCGTGGGGGTTATTGAAGCGGGGTACGAGCAGTACTTC.

This chain joins TRBV7-9 and TRBJ2-7, with TRBD1 as a possible D gene (6 bases). The germline gives CDR1 SEHNR, CDR2 FQNEAQ (reference sequence). The CDR3 loop spans 14 amino acids. V dropped 5 bases and J dropped 7 bases, with 18 bases sitting between them. The CDR3 here is CASSLTTDRREQYF. The CDR3 nucleotides read TGTGCCAGCAGCCTCACAACCGACAGGAGGGAGCAGTACTTC.

This chain joins TRBV4-1 and TRBJ2-5, with 10 bases matching TRBD1. J lost 4 bases, V lost 4 bases, and 15 bases had no gene match. The CDR3 extends over 18 amino acids. The germline V gene encodes CDR1 MGHRA and CDR2 YSYEKL. CDR3 DNA: TGCGCCAGCAGCCCACGAGGGGGACAGGGGCCGGGGATAGAGACCCAGTACTTC. Translating it yields CASSPRGGQGPGIETQYF.

The chain recombines TRBV2 with TRBJ2-1; 8 bases line up with TRBD2. The germline V gene encodes CDR1 SNHLY and CDR2 FYNNEI. The CDR3 extends over 15 amino acids. Trimming cost V 5 bases and J 8 bases; bases outside gene matches: 11. The CDR3 here is CASSPQREYEDEQFF. CDR3 DNA sequence: TGTGCCAGCAGTCCACAGCGGGAGTATGAGGATGAGCAGTTCTTC.

This chain links TRBV9 with TRBJ2-3; D is uncertain. The V end was cut by 2 bases, the J end by 4 bases, with 8 bases between. The germline V gene has CDR1 SGDLS and CDR2 YYNGEE. There are 13 residues in the CDR3. DNA of the CDR3: TGTGCCAGCAGCGTCGGCACCGCAGATACGCAGTATTTT. It translates to CASSVGTADTQYF.

The genes are TRBV7-3 and TRBJ2-3; D is ambiguous. This CDR3 is built from 17 residues. V was shortened by 5 bases and J by 2 bases, with 20 bases between the two germline ends. Germline V CDR1 and CDR2: SGHTA, FQGTGA. This CDR3 is CASSVPGDGYPTDTQYF. The CDR3 DNA reads TGTGCCAGCAGCGTACCCGGAGACGGCTACCCCACAGATACGCAGTATTTT.